Detailed here is one T cell receptor beta chain. There is no known antigen for this receptor. No base qualities exist here, and no much larger clone lies one base off it. The data originate from a study of cytomegalovirus exposure and HLA in healthy donors (dated by TCRdb to about 2017). For context, the study as a whole: In an earlier analysis of approximately 500 of the donors, 250 to 350 Gb of sequence data and 120 million or so unique TCR beta sequences from 150 million to 200 million T cells were reported. An early release that covered some 640 HLA-typed donors contained about 300 gigabases of sequencing data and some 87 million unique TCR sequences. Among the roughly 390 genotyped donors, roughly 80% belonged to the genetic ancestry cluster associated with self-reported Caucasian donors. The study aimed to test whether signatures of past pathogen exposure could be identified by cataloging public T cell receptors. Using immunosequencing, the study profiled T cell repertoires from 550 to 750 subjects and related those repertoires to cytomegalovirus serostatus. Besides the first cohort of approximately 710 subjects, a separate validation cohort made up of over 95 different subjects was used. The study combined high-throughput TCR immunosequencing, statistical association of individual TCRs with disease status, and machine learning to predict cytomegalovirus infection status. To study patterns of TCR occurrence, a later analysis re-analyzed previously published TCR beta repertoires from 666 donors and added high-resolution HLA genotyping. In the later analysis, no new phenotypic data were used to find candidate immune exposures; instead, reliance was placed on TCR beta sequences and their occurrence across donors. In an earlier analysis of 587 of the donors, high-throughput TCR beta sequencing was used to judge whether each TCR beta V gene segment behaved as functional or pseudogenic. Donor age, sex, ethnicity and CMV serostatus were compiled alongside the repertoire data. In a later genetic analysis, genome-wide SNP genotypes for about 65% of the roughly 670 donors were used, and that subset was treated as a discovery cohort. Every repertoire in the discovery cohort had been generated on one and the same sequencing platform. Class I and class II HLA loci were covered by the typing at four-digit resolution. Typing coverage differed by locus: A, B, C, DRB1 and DQB1 were typed in about 629-640 donors, DQA1 in about 500, DPA1 in 600 to 610, and DPB1 in approximately 450. A handful of DR-DQ haplotypes were handled as single units for association and clustering because linkage in the cohort was strong. Among about 400 genotyped donors of the cohort, an average of approximately 240,000 unique TCR beta nucleotide sequences was sequenced per donor, of which about 20% were non-productive. Results and caveats for the whole study, not just this receptor: Some IMGT-functional V segments, including TRBV6-2 and TRBV6-3, could not be distinguished by the 87-base-pair reads and were therefore excluded. Sequencing depth was assumed to be roughly uniform across donors in the presence/absence analyses, though that assumption may not hold. Seventeen rarely observed V segments, including chromosome 9 orphons, were excluded from the earlier analysis of almost 600 of the donors because counts were too low. In the study, about 150 TCR beta chains were listed as associated with cytomegalovirus. A cluster of highly shared sequence variants was judged likely to represent a technical artifact of the sequencing pipeline. CMV serostatus was the only immune exposure information available for the cohort. Linkage disequilibrium might explain the correlated functional status among segregating V segments, but an unknown experimental factor could not be ruled out. In a later analysis, most CMV-associated TCR beta chains were found to appear HLA-restricted, with HLA associations seemingly driven largely by CMV exposure. In an earlier analysis of 587 of the donors, most TCR beta V segments appeared in productive rearrangements about 87% or about 30% of the time, broadly matching IMGT annotations. According to a later analysis, parvovirus B19, influenza, CMV and Epstein-Barr virus appeared linked to several top co-occurrence clusters. Most TCR sequences were observed very rarely across donors, whereas some public TCRs were present in many individuals. It was suggested by the authors that the approach could potentially be generalized to other disease states and immunological phenotypes. Strong co-occurrence of HLA alleles, especially DR and DQ, made assigning TCR associations to individual alleles difficult. Compared with equally common non-associated chains, HLA-associated TCR beta chains in a later analysis were more clonally expanded and had lower generation probabilities. A later analysis associated 15,000 or so TCR beta sequences with specific HLA alleles at a false discovery rate of 0.05. A few of the identified cytomegalovirus-associated TCR beta chains were confirmed in vitro to be specific for cytomegalovirus antigens. According to a later analysis, TCR association rates differed among HLA loci, with DRB1 alleles showing the most associated TCRs and HLA-C alleles showing the fewest. According to a later genetic analysis, donors in an Asian-associated ancestry cluster had fewer N-insertions in productive TCRs than the approximately 650-donor mean. This cohort had only TCR beta chains sequenced, and the lack of alpha or paired-chain data limited which features could be detected. A further reported finding was that TCR beta sequences accurately predicted the HLA-A and HLA-B alleles for most subjects in the first cohort. HLA typing was unavailable for some donors at each locus, so association tests used only the typed subset. The classifier was reported to diagnose cytomegalovirus status with high specificity and sensitivity in both the original cohort and the validation cohort. V-gene and J-gene trimming of TCR beta chains was associated with a missense DCLRE1C variant in a later genetic analysis, and the association was replicated in an independent cohort.

The library was prepared using the immunoSEQ multiplex PCR assay. For the multiplex PCR, a mixture combining 60 forward primers for TCR Vbeta segments and 13 reverse primers for TCR Jbeta segments was used. A multiplex PCR assay on genomic DNA amplified the CDR3 region of rearranged TCR beta genes. On the Illumina HiSeq System, the amplified TCR beta libraries were sequenced as 87-base-pair reads. For the original study's pipeline: Across the roughly 700 repertoires, a later analysis counted approximately 83 million unique TCR beta chains, approximately 10 million of which were shared by at least two donors. A nearest-neighbor algorithm error-corrected the raw reads and collapsed the reads into unique sequences, merging closely related sequences to remove PCR and sequencing errors. Alignment of CDR3 sequences to IMGT reference sequences was used to assign V, D and J gene segments. For a sequence to be retained, a match of at least six nucleotides to both a V gene segment and a J gene segment was required. Rearrangements were classified as productive when the CDR3 lacked stop codons and remained in frame with V and J, and all other rearrangements were classified as non-productive. CDR3 was defined by IMGT convention, running from the second conserved V-encoded cysteine to the conserved J-encoded phenylalanine. In an earlier analysis of around 600 of the donors, sequences lacking an unambiguous match to a single V gene segment were excluded. In an earlier analysis of 587 of the donors, V segments were called functional above 56.7% productive rearrangements and were called segregating when the between-donor standard deviation exceeded 5%. A statistical classification framework was built to diagnose cytomegalovirus status from the catalog of TCR beta chain sequences. In a later analysis, TCR nucleotide sequences were compared against IMGT/GENE-DB human TR gene sequences so that V and J genes could be assigned. A later analysis assigned CDR3 sequences and most-parsimonious VDJ recombination scenarios with the TCRdist pipeline. In a later analysis, every TCR beta chain was defined by the combination of its CDR3 amino acid sequence and its V-gene family, and reads without a unique V-gene family were dropped. As a way to deal with suspected cross-contamination and a sequencing artifact, a later analysis dropped 450 to 700 nucleotide sequences that were highly shared and had low generation probability. A later analysis calculated a clonal expansion index for each public chain from normalized within-repertoire ranks of inferred template counts. Generation probabilities in a later analysis came from a VDJ recombination model fitted to out-of-frame rearrangements, and those results were checked against IGoR. Hypergeometric tests were used in a later analysis to score TCR-TCR, TCR-HLA and TCR-CMV co-occurrence, with a repertoire-size bias correction applied to the TCR pairs. To estimate false discovery rates, a later analysis permuted the HLA or CMV assignments 20 times. In a later analysis, co-occurring TCRs were grouped using DBSCAN, and TCRdist sequence similarity was added for clustering within HLA-allele-positive subsets. For co-occurrence clustering, repertoires with fewer than 30,000 or more than 120,000 public chains were excluded, along with a handful of repertoires with anomalous nucleotide sharing. Entries here come from immuneACCESS through TCRdb and include only in-frame sequences with V and J called. Some clones fail to appear in such tables; in the studies checked, an unresolved V gene covers under half of the shortfall, and the cause of the remainder is unknown. Clone size and V and J calls were adopted from that table, with D and trimming inferred from the DNA. For this sample there are just over 200,000 clones; approximately 80% appear just once. The ten largest make up roughly 1.5% of the sample.

In total, approximately 690 healthy bone marrow donors made up the cohort. At the time of sampling, all cohort members were nominally healthy, though unrecorded immune exposures were likely present. The donor tested CMV seronegative and was one of the 352 seronegative cohort members. A peripheral blood sample was collected from each donor, and TCR beta sequencing was performed on peripheral blood mononuclear cells. Genomic DNA was extracted from the blood cell samples with the Qiagen DNeasy Blood Extraction Kit. The germline V gene encodes CDR1 ENHRY and CDR2 SYGVKD. The CDR3 sequence holds 15 residues, the cysteine and phenylalanine included. Only the CDR3 DNA stays, 45 bases, in frame from base 1. Trimming at the junction amounts to 6 bases on V and 4 bases on J, and the germline ends lie 15 bases apart.

The receptor comes from a man aged 50 to 60 in good health and CMV-seronegative. The V gene is TRBV10-3 and the J gene is TRBJ2-2, and possibly TRBD2, on 5 matching bases. Source material: PBMCs. The sequenced DNA is TGTGCCATCAGAAAAGAGCGGCACGGCACCGGGGAGCTGTTTTTT. Protein translation: CAIRKERHGTGELFF.